A single sample gave rise to the 19 T cell receptor beta chains below, sequenced in a study of cytomegalovirus exposure and HLA in healthy donors. The PCR employed 60 Vbeta primers together with 13 Jbeta primers. Repertoires were generated with immunoSEQ multiplex PCR, while TCRdb's copy carries only in-frame clones and drops some. Among 190,000 or so clones listed, roughly 80% were seen once. Source material: PBMCs. The receptors derive from a boy younger than 18 in good health and CMV-seronegative.

The V call is TRBV11-3, the J call TRBJ1-2; tentatively, D is TRBD1 (5 bases). Trimming took off 3 bases at V and 3 bases at J, with 14 bases between the two ends. The CDR3 consists of 15 residues. In germline, CDR1 is SGHNT, CDR2 YENEEA. The CDR3 nucleotides read TGTGCCAGCAGCTTGGAAGGGGCAGGCTACTATGGCTACACCTTC. This codes for CASSLEGAGYYGYTF. Full variable domain (missing parts from reference TRBV11-3 and TRBJ1-2): EAGVVQSPRYKIIEKKQPVAFWCNPISGHNTLYWYLQNLGQGPELLIRYENEEAVDDSQLPKDRFSAERLKGVDSTLKIQPAELGDSAVYLCASSLEGAGYYGYTFGSGTRLTVV.

In its sample, this clone was seen a few times. The V and J genes are TRBV27 and TRBJ2-1; 13 bases map to TRBD2. V was pared by 5 bases and J by 7 bases, with 8 bases of the junction left unmatched. This CDR3 contains 16 residues. Germline V gene sequence: CDR1 MNHEY, CDR2 SMNVEV (reference sequence). The CDR3 loop reads CASSPRTSGRRNEQFF. In nucleotides, the CDR3 is TGTGCCAGCAGTCCTCGGACTAGCGGGAGAAGGAATGAGCAGTTCTTC.

J is TRBJ2-1 and V is TRBV6-4; 14 nucleotides line up with TRBD2. Germline loops: CDR1 MRHNA, CDR2 SNTAGT. CDR3 length equals 16 residues. V trimming: 0 bases; J trimming: 6 bases; junction bases outside the gene matches: 1. CDR3 nucleotides: TGTGCCAGCAGTGACTCGACTAGCGGGGGGGCCAATGAGCAGTTCTTC. This translates into CASSDSTSGGANEQFF.

The J gene is TRBJ2-1, the V gene TRBV2; TRBD2 aligns across 7 bases. Germline V gene data show CDR1 as SNHLY and CDR2 as FYNNEI. V lost 1 base and J lost 0; bases outside the gene matches: 3. CDR3 length equals 16 residues. CDR3 region: CASSEVGGGSYNEQFF. As DNA, the CDR3 is TGTGCCAGCAGTGAAGTAGGCGGGGGCTCCTACAATGAGCAGTTCTTC.

The gene calls are TRBV19 and TRBJ2-1; D is possibly TRBD2 (6 bases). Germline V lookup: CDR1 LNHDA, CDR2 SQIVND (reference sequence). Trimming removed 5 bases at V and 11 bases at J, with 16 bases between. The CDR3 has 13 residues. CDR3 loop: CASSEGTGEKQFF. The CDR3 region has the DNA TGTGCCAGTAGTGAGGGGACTGGCGAGAAGCAGTTCTTC.

This sequence joins TRBV5-1 and TRBJ2-1; 14 bases line up with TRBD2. CDR3 size: 16 residues. Trimming took 4 bases from V and 6 from J; bases not matched to a gene: 6. The germline CDR1 and CDR2 sequences are SGHRS and YFSETQ. In DNA form, the CDR3 reads TGCGCCAGCAGCGACACCGGGACTAGCGGGGGCAATGAGCAGTTCTTC. Protein product: CASSDTGTSGGNEQFF. Based on the CDR3 plus reference TRBV5-1 and TRBJ2-1, the full variable domain is KAGVTQTPRYLIKTRGQQVTLSCSPISGHRSVSWYQQTPGQGLQFLFEYFSETQRNKGNFPGRFSGRQFSNSRSEMNVSTLELGDSALYLCASSDTGTSGGNEQFFGPGTRLTVL.

This chain uses TRBV5-5 with TRBJ1-2; no definite D call. The ends were cut back, 4 bases at V and 2 bases at J, with 12 bases in the middle. This CDR3 is built from 14 residues. CDR1 SGHKS and CDR2 YYEKEE come from the germline V gene (reference sequence). The CDR3 nucleotides are TGTGCCAGCAGCCCCCTCCCGGAGAACTATGGCTACACCTTC. Translated: CASSPLPENYGYTF. Based on the CDR3 plus reference TRBV5-5 and TRBJ1-2, the full variable domain is DAGVTQSPTHLIKTRGQQVTLRCSPISGHKSVSWYQQVLGQGPQFIFQYYEKEERGRGNFPDRFSARQFPNYSSELNVNALLLGDSALYLCASSPLPENYGYTFGSGTRLTVV.

As for this clone: The identical CDR3 is also encoded by other nucleotide sequences in the sample. This chain links TRBV6-1 with TRBJ1-5; D is undetermined. CDR3 size: 15 residues. CDR1 and CDR2 (germline): MNHNS, SASEGT. V was cut by 1 base and J by 0 bases, with 7 bases left in between. The CDR3 DNA is TGTGCCAGCAGTGAAGGCGTCTATAGCAATCAGCCCCAGCATTTT. It translates to CASSEGVYSNQPQHF.

V is TRBV28 and J is TRBJ2-5; TRBD2 matches 9 bases. This CDR3 has 16 amino acids. Trimming at V came to 2 bases and at J to 5 bases, leaving 9 bases not matched to a gene. The germline V gene encodes CDR1 MDHEN and CDR2 SYDVKM. DNA for the CDR3: TGTGCCAGCAGTTTACGCGGGAGGGCTGAGGGGGAGACCCAGTACTTC. As protein: CASSLRGRAEGETQYF.

The chain links TRBV11-2 to TRBJ2-1, with 7 nucleotides matching TRBD2. CDR1 is SGHAT, CDR2 FQNNGV, per germline. CDR3 size: 15 residues. Germline trimming cut 4 bases from V and 14 bases from J; bases unmatched to any gene: 17. Here the CDR3 DNA reads TGTGCCAGCAGCTCCCGGTTTCTCTCGCGGGAGACGAAGTTCTTC. Translated, it gives CASSSRFLSRETKFF. The full variable domain, its missing parts supplied by reference TRBV11-2 and TRBJ2-1, is EAGVAQSPRYKIIEKRQSVAFWCNPISGHATLYWYQQILGQGPKLLIQFQNNGVVDDSQLPKDRFSAERLKGVDSTLKIQPAKLEDSAVYLCASSSRFLSRETKFFGPGTRLTVL.

The chain couples TRBV9 to TRBJ1-2, with unresolved D. Trimming removed 3 bases at V and 6 bases at J, with 15 bases between. CDR1 SGDLS and CDR2 YYNGEE come from the germline V gene. The CDR3 covers 14 residues. The CDR3 coding sequence is TGTGCCAGCAGCGCACACATACTTGGAGATGGCTACACCTTC. This sequence encodes CASSAHILGDGYTF.

With respect to this clone: A read error may produce the germline difference seen at one junction end. V is TRBV7-9 and J is TRBJ1-1; no firm D call. The CDR3 contains 15 residues. CDR1 is SEHNR, CDR2 FQNEAQ, per germline (reference sequence). The CDR3 loop is CASRLGPGRGTEAFF. The CDR3 DNA is TGTGCCAGCAGATTAGGCCCCGGTCGAGGCACTGAAGCTTTCTTT.

V usage is TRBV7-2 and J usage is TRBJ1-6; D may be TRBD1 (6 bases). Deletions cut 5 bases from V and 11 bases from J, with 13 bases between. The CDR3 is 13 amino acids. Germline CDR1 SGHTA, CDR2 FQGNSA. DNA of the CDR3: TGTGCCAGCAGCCACACAGGGCCCACACCCCTCCACTTT. Protein: CASSHTGPTPLHF. The complete variable domain, with remaining parts taken from reference TRBV7-2 and TRBJ1-6, reads GAGVSQSPSNKVTEKGKDVELRCDPISGHTALYWYRQSLGQGLEFLIYFQGNSAPDKSGLPSDRFSAERTGGSVSTLTIQRTQQEDSAVYLCASSHTGPTPLHFGNGTRLTVT.

V and J are TRBV6-1 and TRBJ1-3; D is unclear. The CDR3 runs 13 residues. Trimming removed 10 bases from V and 0 bases from J, with 10 bases in between. Germline assignment: CDR1 MNHNS and CDR2 SASEGT. Here the CDR3 DNA reads TGTGCCACCGAACTTTACTCTGGAAACACCATATATTTT. It translates to CATELYSGNTIYF.

J is TRBJ2-2 and V is TRBV30, with 8 bases that match TRBD2. The CDR3 has 15 residues. The junction had 8 bases not matched to a gene; V was cut back by 4 bases and J by 4 bases. The germline CDR1 and CDR2 sequences are GTSNPN and SVGIG (reference sequence). This CDR3 reads CAWIYSGDPTGELFF. The CDR3 region has the DNA TGTGCCTGGATCTATAGCGGGGACCCCACCGGGGAGCTGTTTTTT.

The V gene is TRBV11-2, the J gene TRBJ1-4; tentatively, D is TRBD1 (5 bases). The CDR3 consists of 14 residues. Germline V gives CDR1 SGHAT, CDR2 FQNNGV. Trimming pared 1 base from V and 8 bases from J, leaving 11 bases between. CDR3 residues: CASSLGRGSEKLFF. DNA of the CDR3: TGTGCCAGCAGCTTAGGGCGGGGGTCCGAAAAACTGTTTTTT.

The chain uses TRBV7-9 and TRBJ2-7, with 11 bases matching TRBD2. The V segment lost 4 bases and the J segment 0 bases; nucleotides outside the gene matches: 5. CDR1 SEHNR and CDR2 FQNEAQ come from the germline V gene (reference sequence). The CDR3 is made up of 16 amino acids. CDR3 protein: CASSSPTSGASYEQYF. Written as DNA, the CDR3 is TGTGCCAGCAGCTCACCGACTAGCGGGGCCTCCTACGAGCAGTACTTC.

This clone has just a few counts. This rearrangement joins TRBV2 to TRBJ2-3; 11 nucleotides agree with TRBD2. The germline V gene has CDR1 SNHLY and CDR2 FYNNEI. The length of the CDR3 is 16 residues. Trimming at V came to 1 base and at J to 1 base, leaving 1 base not matched to a gene. In DNA form, the CDR3 reads TGTGCCAGCAGTGAAGGACTAGCGGGGCGCACAGATACGCAGTATTTT. It specifies CASSEGLAGRTDTQYF.

This clone was counted only a few times. The CDR3 sequence is CASSSGTMNEQFF. DNA for the CDR3: TGTGCCAGCAGCTCAGGGACTATGAATGAGCAGTTCTTC. The chain has TRBV7-2 and TRBJ2-1; 7 bases align to TRBD2. Trimming removed 4 bases from V and 7 bases from J; junction bases left unmatched: 4. Germline V gives CDR1 SGHTA, CDR2 FQGNSA. The length of the CDR3 is 13 residues.